This entry concerns a single T cell receptor beta chain. This clonotype showed up just a few times. It lacks a known antigen. No base-level quality is on record; no much larger clone is a single base apart. This entry comes from a study of human T cells and chemical hapten exposure (dated by TCRdb to the early 2020s). As for the study more broadly: For sensitization, 2% DPC in acetone was applied to a 2 cm by 2 cm area of upper inner arm skin. Patients additionally received weekly therapeutic DPC doses to the scalp throughout the approximately 25-week study period. Patch tests used Finn chambers with 0.01% DPC on the upper back, scored after 6 days by International Contact Dermatitis Research Group standards. Most of the patients in the cohort were female, and the cohort covered alopecia areata with under or over 50% scalp involvement, alopecia totalis and alopecia universalis. The libraries were sequenced as a pool, and the TCR yield per sample differed mostly because of small variations in library volumes within the pool. The study tracked peripheral blood TCR repertoire changes in vivo during primary and secondary sensitization to the hapten diphenylcyclopropenone (DPC) in alopecia patients. Patient blood was sampled pre-sensitization (week 0) and at 2, 6 and about 24 weeks after DPC sensitization. For TCR sequencing, blood came from twenty-nine alopecia patients at anywhere from one to four time points (pre-sensitization, 2, 6 and 24 weeks). Study-wide conclusions, independent of this receptor: After repeated subsampling, the strength of the expansion versus patch-test correlation and the threshold at which it became significant changed. Compared with pre-sensitization or healthy control sets, expanded TCRs formed significantly more large CDR3 similarity clusters, which is consistent with antigen-driven responses. All patients had alopecia, a presumed autoimmune disease, so their immune response might differ from that of healthy individuals. A positive correlation was found between the number of PT1 expanded TCRs and patch test score, with significance reached at thresholds 8, 16 and 32 but not 4. The number of TCRs above 1 in 1000 frequency did not change with DPC sensitization; there was no evidence of global repertoire structure alterations.

The time point label, as the study defines it: pre-sensitization, week 0. The treatment or condition label, read with the paper, signifies: therapeutic diphenylcyclopropenone sensitization with weekly scalp DPC. Blood at each patch-test visit was drawn before the patch test was applied. Patients were eligible if aged 18 to 70, diagnosed with alopecia and judged suitable for DPC therapy, and pregnant patients were excluded. Total RNA was isolated from unfractionated whole blood collected in Tempus Blood RNA tubes. To prepare the library, RACE was applied. Sequencer: NextSeq 500. During library preparation, unique molecular identifiers were attached to individual cDNA molecules so that TCRs could be counted in a quantitative, reproducible way. From each blood RNA sample, both TCR alpha and TCR beta chains were sequenced. Processing in the source paper ran as follows. The median number of TCRs per sample was around 96,000, ranging from about 20,000 to 690,600. V, J and CDR3 annotation of the TCR reads was performed with the Decombinator software suite. For the PS versus PT1 abundance plots, all samples were subsampled to the same number of TCRs (28,000). TCRs were defined as expanded if absent before sensitization and observed at least eight times at the 2-week time point. Starting from the raw public reads, TCRdb applied fastp trimming at Q25, assembled clones with MiXCR and retained in-frame beta chains. Each CDR3 protein gets just one entry, which takes the most common genes and DNA from the rows behind it. TCRdb's processing, not the authors' own work, is the source of the V and J calls. Recorded for this sample are fewer than 300,000 distinct CDR3 sequences; around 7% of them occurred a single time. 1.2% of the sample comes from the top ten.

Trimming takes 5 bases from V and 7 bases from J, and the germline ends sit 15 bases apart. The CDR3 measures 14 amino acids from cysteine to phenylalanine. The only DNA kept is the CDR3, 42 bases in frame from the first base. CDR1 MNHEY and CDR2 SVGEGT are derived from the germline V gene. The sequenced sample was whole blood, obtained in connection with sensitization to the hapten diphenylcyclopropenone (DPC). The chain is encoded by TRBV6-2 or TRBV6-3 joined to TRBJ1-5; the D gene cannot be resolved reliably. The receptor was derived from a man between 18 and 29 years old with alopecia areata. Some clones in this sample may be carry-over from other donors' samples. The nucleotides read TGTGCCAGCAGTGTGACGGGTCGAGGACAGCCCCAGCATTTT. Its product reads: CASSVTGRGQPQHF.